Described below is a single TCR beta chain sequence and its context. The CDR3 has 17 amino acids. CDR1 is SGDLS and CDR2 is YYNGEE in the germline V gene. Trimming took 0 bases from V and 4 from J; bases not matched to a gene: 9. The sample belongs to a study of blood T cell repertoires in COVID-19. In the study overall: Some COVID-19 samples were acute and others convalescent; all came from the United States, Italy and Spain. PBMCs, B-cell-depleted T cells, or T cells provided the cDNA or gDNA that made up the material.

Some clones are missing from TCRdb's copy, which holds only in-frame ones; the method was immunoSEQ multiplex PCR. This table holds 120,000 or so clones, almost 80% found once. The sequence derives from a human donor in a cohort sampled during active COVID-19. V gene TRBV9 combines with J gene TRBJ2-1; TRBD2 aligns across 8 bases. Sequencing was done on a sample of peripheral blood. The CDR3 DNA reads as TGTGCCAGCAGCGTAGGCCCAGCGGGGGAGTTATACAATGAGCAGTTCTTC. Translation gives CASSVGPAGELYNEQFF.